This passage covers 12 T cell receptor beta chains from one sample sequenced in a study of T cell responses to AZD1222 COVID-19 vaccine. Repertoires were generated with immunoSEQ multiplex PCR, while TCRdb's copy carries only in-frame clones and drops some. Of fewer than 110,000 clones listed, about nine tenths are singletons. The material sequenced was peripheral blood, taken on day 0 of AZD1222 vaccination. Receptors were obtained from an adult in good health.

The chain employs TRBV5-6 and TRBJ2-3; no reliable D call. This CDR3 comprises 15 residues. Per germline, CDR1 SGHDT and CDR2 YYEEEE. Trimming cost V 2 bases and J 4 bases, with 14 bases left between them. The CDR3 sequence: CASSFSLGHADTQYF. CDR3 coding DNA: TGTGCCAGCAGCTTCAGCCTGGGCCACGCAGATACGCAGTATTTT.

The rearrangement joins TRBV2 to TRBJ1-4, with D possibly being TRBD1 (5 bases). The ends were cut back, 10 bases at V and 7 bases at J, with 16 bases in the middle. The CDR3 length is 13 residues. Germline CDR1 reads SNHLY; CDR2 reads FYNNEI. The CDR3 protein is CAITRQYGEKLFF. The CDR3 region has the DNA TGTGCCATCACCAGACAGTACGGTGAAAAACTGTTTTTT.

The V call is TRBV10-3, the J call TRBJ2-1, with TRBD2 matching 7 bases. The V gene's germline CDR1 is ENHRY and CDR2 SYGVKD. V shed 7 bases, J shed 0 bases, and the junction held 12 bases outside the gene matches. CDR3 length: 17 amino acids. The CDR3 spells CAIKGRDYGSSYNEQFF. The CDR3 bases are TGTGCCATCAAAGGGCGGGACTACGGTAGCTCCTACAATGAGCAGTTCTTC.

This clone was recorded once. V gene TRBV10-3 combines with J gene TRBJ1-5; D remains unclear. Trimming cost V 2 bases and J 4 bases, with 12 bases left between them. Germline CDR1 reads ENHRY; CDR2 reads SYGVKD. The CDR3 is 15 amino acids. As DNA, the CDR3 is TGTGCCATCAGTGAGGGTCAGAACTTAAATCAGCCCCAGCATTTT. Translating it yields CAISEGQNLNQPQHF.

The chain links TRBV13 to TRBJ2-7, with 10 nucleotides matching TRBD2. Looked up from germline, CDR1 is PRHDT and CDR2 is FYEKMQ (reference sequence). The CDR3 is 15 residues long. The V segment lost 4 bases and the J segment 3 bases; nucleotides outside the gene matches: 6. The CDR3 protein is CASSSPLAGDYEQYF. CDR3 nucleotides: TGTGCCAGCAGCTCCCCTCTAGCGGGGGACTACGAGCAGTACTTC.

The gene calls are TRBV5-1 and TRBJ1-1; D gene uncertain. The CDR3 is made up of 15 amino acids. Trimming pared 2 bases from V and 3 bases from J, leaving 14 bases between. CDR1 and CDR2 (germline): SGHRS, YFSETQ. The CDR3 nucleotides are TGCGCCAGCAGCTTCCGGGTGGGAGGTGACACTGAAGCTTTCTTT. Its protein is CASSFRVGGDTEAFF.

The chain combines TRBV28 with TRBJ1-5, with no clear D. CDR1 is MDHEN, CDR2 SYDVKM, per germline. CDR3 length equals 13 residues. Trimming shortened V by 11 bases and J by 3 bases, and 14 bases separated the two germline ends. CDR3 sequence reads: CAHNGANNQPQHF. The CDR3 DNA reads as TGTGCCCACAACGGCGCGAACAATCAGCCCCAGCATTTT. The complete variable domain, with remaining parts taken from reference TRBV28 and TRBJ1-5, reads DVKVTQSSRYLVKRTGEKVFLECVQDMDHENMFWYRQDPGLGLRLIYFSYDVKMKEKGDIPEGYSVSREKKERFSLILESASTNQTSMYLCAHNGANNQPQHFGDGTRLSIL.

The chain recombines TRBV4-1 with TRBJ1-1; a possible D gene is TRBD1 (6 bases). V lost 2 bases to trimming and J lost 4 bases, with 14 bases between them. The CDR3 is 15 amino acids. Germline CDR1 MGHRA, CDR2 YSYEKL. The CDR3 loop reads CASSQQGLEGTEAFF. The CDR3 nucleotides read TGCGCCAGCAGCCAACAGGGGTTGGAAGGCACTGAAGCTTTCTTT.

This chain connects TRBV2 to TRBJ2-3, with D perhaps TRBD1 (6 bases). The CDR3 runs 14 residues. Germline V gene lookup returns CDR1 SNHLY and CDR2 FYNNEI. Trimming took 4 bases from V and 6 from J, leaving 14 bases between them. In DNA form, the CDR3 reads TGTGCCAGCAGTGTAGCCAGGGGAAGCGATACGCAGTATTTT. It yields the protein CASSVARGSDTQYF. Using reference TRBV2 and TRBJ2-3 for the parts outside the CDR3, the full variable domain is EPEVTQTPSHQVTQMGQEVILRCVPISNHLYFYWYRQILGQKVEFLVSFYNNEISEKSEIFDDQFSVERPDGSNFTLKIRSTKLEDSAMYFCASSVARGSDTQYFGPGTRLTVL.

This chain links TRBV2 with TRBJ2-3; a weak D match, TRBD2 (7 bases). The germline V and J ends were trimmed by 9 bases and 2 bases, with 18 bases remaining between them. The germline CDR1 and CDR2 sequences are SNHLY and FYNNEI. The CDR3 is 15 amino acids. This CDR3 is CARGGAASDTDTQYF. The CDR3 DNA reads TGTGCCAGAGGGGGGGCGGCCTCTGACACAGATACGCAGTATTTT.

V usage is TRBV19 and J usage is TRBJ2-7, with TRBD2 identical over 11 bases. There are 15 residues in the CDR3. Germline loops: CDR1 LNHDA, CDR2 SQIVND (reference sequence). With V trimmed by 2 bases and J by 4 bases, 4 bases remained unmatched. The chain's CDR3 is CASSIQLAGDYEQYF. The DNA of the CDR3 is TGTGCCAGTAGTATACAACTAGCGGGGGATTACGAGCAGTACTTC.

The J gene is TRBJ2-1, the V gene TRBV19; a possible D gene is TRBD2 (6 bases). This CDR3 spans 12 amino acids. Germline CDR1 LNHDA, CDR2 SQIVND (reference sequence). The V end lost 11 bases, the J end lost 4 bases, and 12 bases lay between the germline ends. CDR3 amino acids: CASGREYNEQFF. DNA of the CDR3: TGTGCCTCCGGCCGGGAGTACAATGAGCAGTTCTTC.